Listed below are T cell receptor beta chains from one sample, sequenced in a study of shared T cell receptors in the human thymus. Some clones are missing from TCRdb's copy, which holds only in-frame ones; the method was immunoSEQ multiplex PCR. Of some 700,000 clones detected, approximately 90% appear once; the ten largest clones hold 0.0095% to 0.013%. The sample was also linked to a second study, of human thymus T cells.

The sample comprised thymocytes. The origin of the receptors is a boy younger than two with a congenital heart defect. The CDR3 runs from the conserved cysteine through the conserved F or W. Fields, in order: V gene, CDR3 protein.

v_gene: TRBV7-6
CDR3aa: CASSPRVPLDLQETQYF

v_gene: TRBV5-1
CDR3aa: CASSFPTSGRGSYNEQFF

v_gene: TRBV6-5
CDR3aa: CASSYSTTTNTEAFF

v_gene: TRBV5-1
CDR3aa: CASSSGGLHRTDTQYF

v_gene: TRBV18
CDR3aa: CASSPREQGARATGELFF

v_gene: TRBV19
CDR3aa: CASSIMDPGQGVPQTNEKLFF

v_gene: TRBV18
CDR3aa: CASSHKQRESVEQFF

v_gene: TRBV6-5
CDR3aa: CASTSVEQYF

v_gene: TRBV7-2
CDR3aa: CASRSQGFGEQFF

v_gene: TRBV4-2
CDR3aa: CASSQESGYNEQFF

v_gene: TRBV5-1
CDR3aa: CASSSGQGVNGYTF

v_gene: TRBV19
CDR3aa: CATRGVPSGNTIYF

v_gene: TRBV7-9
CDR3aa: CASSEGLAGGSRPTDTQYF

v_gene: TRBV2
CDR3aa: CASTGGTNPGELFF

v_gene: TRBV5-1
CDR3aa: CASSSRQGGNSPLHF

v_gene: TRBV5-4
CDR3aa: CASSLGPPEEQRYEQYF

v_gene: TRBV6-5
CDR3aa: CASSHRDGDGYTF

v_gene: TRBV5-1
CDR3aa: CASTTSGSCEQFF

v_gene: TRBV4-3
CDR3aa: CASSQEVAEDNNEQFF

v_gene: TRBV27
CDR3aa: CASSPASGSFYTDTQYF

v_gene: TRBV10-1
CDR3aa: CASQGTGGQEQYF

v_gene: TRBV7-8
CDR3aa: CASSLAPGIAGVLVGELFF

v_gene: TRBV29-1
CDR3aa: CSANRVCTGELFF

v_gene: TRBV7-8
CDR3aa: CASSLVGSPLRQYEQYF

v_gene: TRBV10-2
CDR3aa: CASSDPTSGLSSYNEQFF

v_gene: TRBV11-2
CDR3aa: CASSLGPGLGRVSDTQYF

v_gene: TRBV7-9
CDR3aa: CASSSSGTGNTIYF

v_gene: TRBV11-2
CDR3aa: CASSLDWGGRRPHEQFF

v_gene: TRBV14
CDR3aa: CASSQGGTDYNEQFF

v_gene: TRBV7-9
CDR3aa: CASSRGLASSYEQYF

v_gene: TRBV6-6
CDR3aa: CASGQGGGTDTQYF

v_gene: TRBV25-1
CDR3aa: CASSESGQVGAFF

v_gene: TRBV13
CDR3aa: CASSTIGTSGNTDTQYF

v_gene: TRBV29-1
CDR3aa: CSVEEGTSGNNEQFF

v_gene: TRBV5-4
CDR3aa: CASSLPSGSVDEQYF

v_gene: TRBV4-3
CDR3aa: CASRQDSADYTF

v_gene: TRBV4-2
CDR3aa: CASSQDGRPGLAGRGSYEQYF

v_gene: TRBV27
CDR3aa: CASSEGGQESYEQYF

v_gene: TRBV27
CDR3aa: CASSPGTGGTGANVLTF

v_gene: TRBV29-1
CDR3aa: CSIYKYGRGITEAFF

v_gene: TRBV4-3
CDR3aa: CASSPGTRSEAFF

v_gene: TRBV30
CDR3aa: CAWSPSLSSGRAPTGELFF

v_gene: TRBV9
CDR3aa: CASSALGLPYFTDTQYF

v_gene: TRBV11-3
CDR3aa: CASSLRGSYEQYF

v_gene: TRBV6-5
CDR3aa: CASSYHRESSYEQYF

v_gene: TRBV7-8
CDR3aa: CASSSQRGSSYEQYF

v_gene: TRBV4-2
CDR3aa: CASSPLAGSRTDTQYF

v_gene: TRBV7-4
CDR3aa: CASSHETSLGETQYF

v_gene: TRBV2
CDR3aa: CASRTGVEATNEKLFF

v_gene: TRBV30
CDR3aa: CAWSEGQMQYF

v_gene: TRBV4-1
CDR3aa: CASSQGTGTGNEQFF

v_gene: TRBV27
CDR3aa: CASSWTGSGANVLTF

v_gene: TRBV13
CDR3aa: CASSLDVPRGAVNHWHWAFF

v_gene: TRBV4-1
CDR3aa: CASSQDPARPPGANVLTF

v_gene: TRBV2
CDR3aa: CASRLAASERGQFF

v_gene: TRBV7-2
CDR3aa: CASSPGQGASVQPQHF

v_gene: TRBV5-4
CDR3aa: CASSSGGAQYF

v_gene: TRBV11-3
CDR3aa: CASSLGASGATYEQYF